The clone carrying this TCR beta chain was recorded once. As yet, its antigen is unknown. The record originates from a study of shared clonotypes between healthy human individuals. Per germline, CDR1 SNHLY and CDR2 FYNNEI. The CDR3 runs to 14 residues. V lost 6 bases to trimming and J lost 0 bases, with 9 bases between them. Profiling relied on immunoSEQ multiplex PCR, and the TCRdb table lists in-frame clones only, not all of them. The repertoire holds some 2,500,000 clones, less than 95% seen once, with around 0.4% in the top ten. Study-wide results and limits: Non-shared clonotypes showed lower generation probabilities than clonotypes common to all four donors. Naive subsets, compared against memory subsets, generally had larger estimated richness values.

Among the donors, all were Caucasian adults who lived in Nashville, Tennessee. This clonotype originated in a man between 18 and 29 years old in good health. Some clones in this sample may be carry-over from other donors' samples. Sequencing was performed on naive CD4+ T cells from PBMCs. The subset: CD45RA+ positively selected. J is TRBJ2-1 and V is TRBV2; D is possibly TRBD1 (6 bases). The CDR3 loop reads CASRQQGSYNEQFF. The CDR3 coding sequence is TGTGCCAGCAGACAACAGGGCTCCTACAATGAGCAGTTCTTC.